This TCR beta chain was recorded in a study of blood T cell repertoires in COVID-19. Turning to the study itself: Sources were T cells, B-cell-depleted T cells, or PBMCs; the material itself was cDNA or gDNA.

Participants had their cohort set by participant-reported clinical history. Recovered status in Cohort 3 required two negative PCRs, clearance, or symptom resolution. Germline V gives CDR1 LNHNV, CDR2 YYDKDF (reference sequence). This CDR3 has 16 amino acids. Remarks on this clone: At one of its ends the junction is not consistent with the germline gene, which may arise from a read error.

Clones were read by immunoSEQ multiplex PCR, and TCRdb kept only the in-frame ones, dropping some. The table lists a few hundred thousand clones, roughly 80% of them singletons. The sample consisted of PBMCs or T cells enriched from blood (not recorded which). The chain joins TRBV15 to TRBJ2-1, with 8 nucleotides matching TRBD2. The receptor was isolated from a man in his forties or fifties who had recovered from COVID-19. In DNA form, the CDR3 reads TGTGCCACCAGCTATAACCCGGGACTAGGGTACAGTGAGCAGTTCTTC. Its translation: CATSYNPGLGYSEQFF. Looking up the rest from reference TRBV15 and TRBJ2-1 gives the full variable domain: DAMVIQNPRYQVTQFGKPVTLSCSQTLNHNVMYWYQQKSSQAPKLLFHYYDKDFNNEADTPDNFQSRRPNTSFCFLDIRSPGLGDTAMYLCATSYNPGLGYSEQFFGPGTRLTVL.